A single sample is the source of the 28 T cell receptor beta chains below, sequenced in a study of T cell clonality in common variable immunodeficiency. Study findings and constraints: Common variable immunodeficiency TCR beta sequences reportedly had fewer deletions and N-nucleotide insertions.

Profiling relied on immunoSEQ multiplex PCR, and the TCRdb table lists in-frame clones only, not all of them. The counts give approximately 30,000 clones, none of them seen only once; approximately 31% is held by the top ten. Antigens for these TCRs are unknown. The source material was peripheral blood mononuclear cells. These receptors came from a human donor with common variable immunodeficiency.

This clone was detected many times. The read comes to an end 3 residues before the CDR3 does, leaving the germline J gene to fill in the end. The rearrangement joins TRBV18 to TRBJ1-6, with D perhaps matching TRBD1 (6 bases). Deletions cut 3 bases from V and 9 bases from J, with 18 bases between. CDR3 length equals 16 residues. CDR1 and CDR2 from the germline V gene are KGHSH and LQKENI. The part of the CDR3 DNA that was read is TGTGCCAGCTCACCTCGAGAGGGGGGGGTTTTTTCACCC. It translates to CASSPREGGVFSP. The entire CDR3 sequence reads CASSPREGGVFSPLHF.

The sample holds a few counts of this clone. Read sequence stops 3 residues before the CDR3 end, and the germline J gene provides the missing end. The chain recombines TRBV7-3 with TRBJ2-1, with a possible D match to TRBD1 (6 bases). The germline V gene encodes CDR1 SGHTA and CDR2 FQGTGA. The CDR3 extends over 13 amino acids. The V gene lost 1 base and the J gene lost 8 bases, with 9 bases spanning the gap. CDR3 sequence reads: CASSLRGPDEQFF. The sequenced part of the CDR3 DNA is TGTGCCAGCAGCTTAAGGGGGCCAGATGAG.

A note on this clone: Read data end 3 residues before the CDR3 end; the end is taken from the germline J gene. The chain carries TRBV20-1 and TRBJ1-2; 7 bases agree with TRBD1. The CDR3 is 13 residues long. CDR1 and CDR2 from the germline V gene are DFQATT and SNEGSKA (reference sequence). V dropped 1 base and J dropped 4; count of bases not matched to a gene: 3. The CDR3 sequence is CSARARTGYGYTF. CDR3 bases read: TGCAGTGCTAGAGCCCGGACAGGCTATGGC.

This clone has only a few counts. Read sequence stops 3 residues before the CDR3 end, and the germline J gene provides the missing end. The chain is built from TRBV19 and TRBJ1-1; D may be TRBD1 (5 bases). The length of the CDR3 is 16 residues. Trimming pared 4 bases from V and 5 bases from J, leaving 20 bases between. CDR1 LNHDA and CDR2 SQIVND come from the germline V gene (reference sequence). The CDR3 here is CASSSGWTSGFTEAFF. CDR3 bases read: TGTGCCAGTAGTAGTGGGTGGACATCGGGTTTTACTGAA. The full variable domain, its missing parts supplied by reference TRBV19 and TRBJ1-1, is DGGITQSPKYLFRKEGQNVTLSCEQNLNHDAMYWYRQDPGQGLRLIYYSQIVNDFQKGDIAEGYSVSREKKESFPLTVTSAQKNPTAFYLCASSSGWTSGFTEAFFGQGTRLTVV.

This clone was counted many times. The read halts 3 residues ahead of the CDR3 end, with the missing end drawn from the germline J gene. The J gene is TRBJ2-2, the V gene TRBV12-3 or TRBV12-4, with a possible D match to TRBD2 (6 bases). V dropped 0 bases and J dropped 1 base, with 6 bases sitting between them. The CDR3 contains 15 residues. The CDR3 DNA, read in part, is TGTGCCAGCAGTTTAGCGGGGGGGAACACCGGGGAG. Translated, it gives CASSLAGGNTGE. The CDR3 in its entirety is CASSLAGGNTGELFF.

With respect to this clone: The read falls 3 residues short of the CDR3 end, and the missing part is taken from the germline J gene. The rearrangement joins TRBV7-9 to TRBJ1-2; 8 nucleotides align to TRBD1. The germline gives CDR1 SEHNR, CDR2 FQNEAQ (reference sequence). J lost 0 bases, V lost 0 bases, and 0 bases had no gene match. This CDR3 has 15 amino acids. CDR3 DNA, as far as it was read: TGTGCCAGCAGCTTAGCGACAGGGGCTAACTATGGC. Amino acids: CASSLATGANYG. The entire CDR3 protein is CASSLATGANYGYTF.

In this sample, this clone turned up many times. The read ends 3 residues shy of where the CDR3 ends; the end is completed using the germline J gene. The chain employs TRBV18 and TRBJ1-4, with TRBD1 matching over 8 bases. The J segment lost 6 bases and the V segment lost 4 bases, leaving 4 bases of the junction unmatched. There are 14 residues in the CDR3. CDR1 KGHSH and CDR2 LQKENI come from the germline V gene. The CDR3 here is CASSRGQGYEKLFF. The part of the CDR3 DNA that was read is TGTGCCAGCTCACGTGGACAGGGTTATGAAAAA.

There are a few counts of this clone. The CDR3: CASSLRDRNTEAFF. The sequenced CDR3 bases are TGTGCCAGCAGCTTGCGGGACAGGAACACTGAA. The V gene is TRBV7-3, the J gene TRBJ1-1; 7 nucleotides agree with TRBD1. The read ends 3 residues shy of where the CDR3 ends; the end is completed using the germline J gene. This CDR3 spans 14 amino acids. Germline CDR1 SGHTA, CDR2 FQGTGA. The V segment lost 3 bases and the J segment 1 base; nucleotides outside the gene matches: 2. Complete variable domain (other parts from reference TRBV7-3 and TRBJ1-1): GAGVSQTPSNKVTEKGKYVELRCDPISGHTALYWYRQSLGQGPEFLIYFQGTGAADDSGLPNDRFFAVRPEGSVSTLKIQRTERGDSAVYLCASSLRDRNTEAFFGQGTRLTVV.

Of note for this clone: The read terminates 3 residues ahead of where the CDR3 ends, so the germline J gene completes it. This chain connects TRBV7-2 to TRBJ1-6; 7 bases fit TRBD1. Germline V lookup: CDR1 SGHTA, CDR2 FQGNSA. The CDR3 length is 15 residues. J was trimmed by 9 bases and V by 4 bases; bases with no gene match: 9. The CDR3 loop is CASSSRQGASSPLHF. Incomplete CDR3 DNA: TGTGCCAGCAGCTCCCGACAGGGAGCTTCTTCACCC.

As concerns this clone: The read falls 3 residues short of the CDR3 end, and the missing part is taken from the germline J gene. V gene TRBV7-6 combines with J gene TRBJ2-1; weak D call: TRBD2 (6 bases). Germline V CDR1 and CDR2: SGHVS, FNYEAQ. The CDR3 runs to 17 residues. The V end was cut by 0 bases, the J end by 0 bases, with 12 bases between. The CDR3 bases that were read are TGTGCCAGCAGCTTAGCTGGGACTGCCTACTCCTACAATGAG. It yields the protein CASSLAGTAYSYNE. From start to end, the CDR3 is CASSLAGTAYSYNEQFF.

There are many counts of this clone. From the germline J gene comes the end of the CDR3, since the read stops 3 residues before it. The rearrangement uses TRBV19 and TRBJ2-2; 11 positions agree with TRBD2. The CDR3 covers 16 residues. Unmatched junction bases numbered 12, after V lost 8 bases and J lost 7 bases. Germline V gene lookup returns CDR1 LNHDA and CDR2 SQIVND (reference sequence). The CDR3 reads CASRPGLADNIGELFF. The CDR3 DNA, read in part, is TGTGCCAGTCGACCGGGACTAGCGGATAATATCGGGGAG.

As to this clone: The CDR3 end falls 3 residues outside the read, so it is completed with the germline J gene. The chain links TRBV29-1 to TRBJ1-2; 8 nucleotides match TRBD1. The CDR3 sequence is 13 residues long. The germline CDR1 and CDR2 sequences are SQVTM and ANQGSEA. The V and J ends lost 6 bases and 6 bases, in that order; junction bases with no gene match: 9. The part of the CDR3 DNA that was read is TGCAGCGTGACCCAAGGGACAGGAAATGGC. Translating it yields CSVTQGTGNG. The CDR3, in full, reads CSVTQGTGNGYTF.

This clone was seen a few times. The read stops 3 residues short of the end of the CDR3; the missing end is completed from the germline J gene. This sequence joins TRBV19 and TRBJ1-2; 8 nucleotides line up with TRBD1. The CDR3 is 15 amino acids. The V gene's germline CDR1 is LNHDA and CDR2 SQIVND (reference sequence). CDR3 amino acids: CASSYNLQGARGYTF. Incomplete CDR3 DNA: TGTGCCAGTAGTTACAATCTCCAGGGGGCAAGAGGC.

The sample holds many counts of this clone. This CDR3 reads CAWSPRTGSNQPQHF. The DNA read from the CDR3 is TGTGCCTGGAGTCCTCGGACAGGGAGCAATCAGCCC. The chain carries TRBV30 and TRBJ1-5; 8 positions agree with TRBD1. The CDR3 end falls 3 residues outside the read, so it is completed with the germline J gene. Germline trimming cut 2 bases from V and 1 base from J; bases unmatched to any gene: 4. The CDR3 length is 15 residues. CDR1 and CDR2 from the germline V gene are GTSNPN and SVGIG (reference sequence).

This clone was detected only a few times. The sequence runs out 3 residues before the end of the CDR3; the remainder is reconstructed from the germline J gene. The gene calls are TRBV7-2 and TRBJ1-6; no definite D call. The CDR3 runs to 13 residues. The V end was cut by 1 base, the J end by 10 bases, with 8 bases between. Germline CDR1 is SGHTA and CDR2 is FQGNSA. The sequenced CDR3 bases are TGTGCCAGCAGCTTAGGGCGGGAATCACCC. Its translation: CASSLGRESP. The full CDR3 reads CASSLGRESPLHF.

This clone has more than one count but fewer than ten. The CDR3 extends 3 residues past the end of the read, so its final part is completed from the germline J gene. This sequence joins TRBV2 and TRBJ2-1; TRBD2 matches 12 bases. The CDR3 is 15 residues long. V lost 5 bases, J lost 2 bases, and 1 base stayed unmatched. Germline lookup yields CDR1 SNHLY and CDR2 FYNNEI. The CDR3 loop is CASSLAGGPYNEQFF. The sequenced CDR3 bases are TGTGCCAGCAGTCTAGCGGGGGGGCCCTACAATGAG.

This clone has just a few counts. The read ends 3 residues before the CDR3 terminus; that terminus is restored from the germline J gene. This chain connects TRBV6-2 or TRBV6-3 to TRBJ1-5; D perhaps matches TRBD1 (5 bases). V was pared by 0 bases and J by 7 bases, with 13 bases between. In germline, CDR1 is MNHEY, CDR2 SVGEGT. The CDR3 consists of 15 residues. This CDR3 reads CASSYSTDEGQPQHF. The covered CDR3 bases are TGTGCCAGCAGTTACTCTACGGACGAGGGGCAGCCC.

This clone appeared a few times. The CDR3 end is not reached by the read, which stops 3 residues before it; the germline J gene fills it in. V and J are TRBV6-2 or TRBV6-3 and TRBJ1-5; D gene unclear. The CDR3 has 14 amino acids. CDR1 is MNHEY, CDR2 SVGEGT, per germline. With 5 bases removed from V and 1 base from J, the gap between germline ends came to 9 bases. The covered CDR3 bases are TGTGCCAGCAGTACCATACAGAGCAATCAGCCC. It is translated as CASSTIQSNQP. In full, the CDR3 is CASSTIQSNQPQHF.

Concerning this clone itself: The DNA ends 3 residues before the CDR3 does, and the rest of the CDR3 is filled in from the germline J gene. This rearrangement joins TRBV7-6 to TRBJ1-1; TRBD1 agrees at 7 bases. The CDR3 is 15 amino acids. V trimming: 3 bases; J trimming: 0 bases; junction bases outside the gene matches: 4. Germline CDR1 SGHVS, CDR2 FNYEAQ. CDR3 in amino acids: CASSLGTDMNTEAFF. Partial CDR3 DNA: TGTGCCAGCAGCTTGGGGACAGACATGAACACTGAA.

To note about this clone: The sequence runs out 3 residues before the end of the CDR3; the remainder is reconstructed from the germline J gene. The rearrangement uses TRBV18 and TRBJ2-4, with D tentatively TRBD1 (6 bases). Trimming took 0 bases from V and 6 from J, leaving 12 bases between them. CDR3 length equals 15 residues. Per germline, CDR1 KGHSH and CDR2 LQKENI. CDR3 bases read: TGTGCCAGCTCACCACCCTCACAGGGAACAAACATT. Amino acids: CASSPPSQGTNI. The whole CDR3 is CASSPPSQGTNIQYF.

This clone has just a few counts. The sequenced fragment ends 3 residues before the CDR3 boundary, so the rest is inferred from the germline J gene. J is TRBJ1-6 and V is TRBV6-2 or TRBV6-3; D call uncertain. The germline V gene has CDR1 MNHEY and CDR2 SVGEGT. CDR3 size: 15 residues. Incomplete CDR3 DNA: TGTGCCAGCAGTTACGGCCCTCCTGAAGTCTTTCCC. Protein product: CASSYGPPEVFP. The whole CDR3 protein reads CASSYGPPEVFPLHF.

Many counts were recorded for this clone. The read terminates 3 residues ahead of where the CDR3 ends, so the germline J gene completes it. The J gene is TRBJ1-2, the V gene TRBV29-1; no clear D gene. Germline CDR1 SQVTM, CDR2 ANQGSEA. V was pared by 6 bases and J by 3 bases, with 17 bases between. The CDR3 has 14 residues. Partial CDR3 DNA: TGCAGCGTCCCAAGGGCCGGGGAGGACTATGGC. Protein product: CSVPRAGEDYG. The complete CDR3 protein is CSVPRAGEDYGYTF.

Of note for this clone: The CDR3 end is not reached by the read, which stops 3 residues before it; the germline J gene fills it in. The rearrangement uses TRBV19 and TRBJ1-1; 8 bases align to TRBD1. The V gene end was trimmed by 5 bases and the J gene end by 0 bases; junction bases not matched to a gene: 5. This CDR3 contains 15 residues. CDR1 is LNHDA and CDR2 is SQIVND in the germline V gene (reference sequence). CDR3 loop: CASSARTGMNTEAFF. Partial CDR3 DNA: TGTGCCAGTAGTGCAAGGACAGGGATGAACACTGAA.

Comments on this clone: Read data end 3 residues before the CDR3 end; the end is taken from the germline J gene. The chain has TRBV6-2 or TRBV6-3 and TRBJ2-7, with unresolved D. Germline assignment: CDR1 MNHEY and CDR2 SVGEGT. CDR3 length equals 14 residues. Trimming took 7 bases from V and 6 from J, leaving 19 bases between them. CDR3 DNA, as far as it was read: TGTGCCAGCATCCCCGGGTCCCGGTTGGGCGAG. This sequence encodes CASIPGSRLGE. The entire CDR3 reads CASIPGSRLGEQYF.

This clone came up many times. The DNA ends 3 residues before the CDR3 does, and the rest of the CDR3 is filled in from the germline J gene. The chain carries TRBV10-3 and TRBJ2-3; 12 bases are a match to TRBD2. V was clipped by 6 bases and J by 0 bases; unmatched bases: 13. CDR1 is ENHRY, CDR2 SYGVKD, per germline. The CDR3 consists of 19 residues. Incomplete CDR3 DNA: TGTGCCATCAGCTCTGGACTAGCGGGGATCCTGGCTAGCACAGATACG. This encodes CAISSGLAGILASTDT. The CDR3, in full, reads CAISSGLAGILASTDTQYF.

The table lists this clone with a few counts. The read falls 3 residues short of the CDR3 end, and the missing part is taken from the germline J gene. This chain joins TRBV7-8 and TRBJ1-4; no clear D. This CDR3 is built from 14 residues. Germline V CDR1 and CDR2: SGHVS, FQNEAQ. CDR3: CASSPRTGVEKLFF. CDR3 DNA (partial): TGTGCCAGCAGCCCCCGCACCGGGGTCGAGAAA.

This clone was recorded many times. Read sequence stops 3 residues before the CDR3 end, and the germline J gene provides the missing end. This chain connects TRBV18 to TRBJ2-1, with TRBD2 matching over 8 bases. Germline lookup yields CDR1 KGHSH and CDR2 LQKENI. This CDR3 has 16 residues. Unmatched junction bases numbered 4, after V lost 3 bases and J lost 0 bases. CDR3 sequence reads: CASSPKAGDSYNEQFF. Partial CDR3 DNA: TGTGCCAGCTCACCTAAAGCGGGGGACTCCTACAATGAG.

This clone was seen many times. The sequenced fragment ends 3 residues before the CDR3 boundary, so the rest is inferred from the germline J gene. The chain has TRBV7-6 and TRBJ1-1, with 11 bases matching TRBD1. Germline V CDR1 and CDR2: SGHVS, FNYEAQ. CDR3 length: 18 amino acids. Losses at the gene ends were 1 base for V and 5 bases for J; bases not matched to a gene: 12. The part of the CDR3 DNA that was read is TGTGCCAGCAGCTTAGATCTCCCCGGGACAGGGGGGTGGACTGAA. Protein sequence: CASSLDLPGTGGWTE. The whole CDR3 sequence is CASSLDLPGTGGWTEAFF.